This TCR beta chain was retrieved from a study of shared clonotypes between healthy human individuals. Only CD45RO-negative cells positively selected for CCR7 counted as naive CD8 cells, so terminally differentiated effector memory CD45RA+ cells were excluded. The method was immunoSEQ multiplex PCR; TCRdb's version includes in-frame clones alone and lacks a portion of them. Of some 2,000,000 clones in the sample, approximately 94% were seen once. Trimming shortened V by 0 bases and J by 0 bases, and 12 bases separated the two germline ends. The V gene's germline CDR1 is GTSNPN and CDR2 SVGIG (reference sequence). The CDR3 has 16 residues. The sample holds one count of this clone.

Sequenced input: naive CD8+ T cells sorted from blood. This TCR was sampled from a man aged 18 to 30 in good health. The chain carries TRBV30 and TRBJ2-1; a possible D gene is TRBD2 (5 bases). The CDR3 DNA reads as TGTGCCTGGAGTGTAGGACTGGGTAGCTCCTACAATGAGCAGTTCTTC. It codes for CAWSVGLGSSYNEQFF.